This T cell receptor (beta chain) was documented in a study of T cells in Graves' hyperthyroidism and ophthalmopathy. In this sample, this clonotype turned up a few times. The antigen is not known. Using less than 12 ml of fresh peripheral blood, PBMCs were prepared. The study's findings and limits: In the blood, most expanded thyroid clonotypes above 0.001 appeared as well.

Researchers took RNA transcripts and amplified the TCR beta CDR3 regions from them. TCR CDR3 underwent first-round RT-PCR with the HTBI primer set. TCRdb reanalysed the multiplex PCR reads using MiXCR and keeps one entry per CDR3 protein. The table records roughly 260,000 distinct CDR3 sequences, roughly 15% of them present only once. V shed 1 base, J shed 4 bases, and the junction held 4 bases outside the gene matches. Germline loops: CDR1 MGHRA, CDR2 YSYEKL. The length of the CDR3 is 16 residues. The rearrangement links TRBV4-1 to TRBJ2-1; 10 positions match TRBD2. The sample taken for sequencing was blood. This clonotype was sampled from a woman aged 40-49 years with Graves' hyperthyroidism that later progressed to Graves' ophthalmopathy. The CDR3 loop reads CASSQGSSGRYNEQFF. As DNA, the CDR3 is TGCGCCAGCAGCCAAGGCTCTAGCGGGAGATACAATGAGCAGTTCTTC.